The rows below give T cell receptor beta chains drawn from one sample of a study of glioma-infiltrating T cells. Via MiXCR, TCRdb re-called the multiplex PCR reads, giving one row per CDR3 protein. The table shows about 400,000 distinct CDR3 sequences, with 41% occurring only once. The sample comprised glioma tissue, nonneoplastic brain tissue, or PBMCs (not recorded which). Receptors originate from a human donor with low-grade glioma or glioblastoma, undergoing nonglioma brain surgery, or in good health (not recorded which). CDR3s include the opening cysteine and the closing phenylalanine or tryptophan. The D gene is left open where the match is weak. Some rows mark clone size as missing; the rest say once, few, many or name a class of expanded clone.

D,J,size,V,DNA,CDR3
NA,TRBJ1-4,few,TRBV28,TGTGCCAGCAGTTTCGGCGGTTACGAGGAAAAACTGTTTTTT,CASSFGGYEEKLFF
NA,TRBJ2-3,NA,TRBV7-3,TGTGCCAGCAGCCCAGGGGGGGAATCCCTGACAGATACGCAGTATTTT,CASSPGGESLTDTQYF
NA,TRBJ2-3,medium-sized,TRBV6-2/TRBV6-3,TGTGCCAGCACCGCTCCGGAGCGGGGCACAGATACGCAGTATTTT,CASTAPERGTDTQYF
NA,TRBJ2-3,few,TRBV28,TGTGCCAGCAGTTTGACGGGGAATGGGGATACGCAGTATTTT,CASSLTGNGDTQYF
TRBD1,TRBJ1-5,few,TRBV7-2,TGTGCCAGCAGCCCGCGGACAGGGTTGGGTCAGCCCCAGCATTTT,CASSPRTGLGQPQHF
TRBD1,TRBJ2-3,few,TRBV27,TGTGCCAGCAGACCGAGGGACAGGGACCCAAAACAGGTCAGCACAGATACGCAGTATTTT,CASRPRDRDPKQVSTDTQYF
TRBD2,TRBJ2-7,few,TRBV7-3,TGTGCCAGCAGCTTAGGGACTAGCAACGAGCAGTACTTC,CASSLGTSNEQYF
TRBD1,TRBJ2-7,many,TRBV4-2,TGTGCCAGCAGCCGGGACAGCAAATTTAGGTACGAGCAGTACTTC,CASSRDSKFRYEQYF
NA,TRBJ1-2,many,TRBV25-1,TGTGCCAGCAGTGGATCGTCCTATGGCTACACCTTC,CASSGSSYGYTF
NA,TRBJ1-1,NA,TRBV6-1,TGTGCCAGCATCCGGACAGTGACAGCGATGAACACTGAAGCTTTCTTT,CASIRTVTAMNTEAFF
TRBD2,TRBJ2-1,NA,TRBV20-1,TGCAGTGCAATAGCGGGAGCCCGTTTTGAGCAGTTCTTC,CSAIAGARFEQFF